This record concerns one TCR beta chain sequence. Its recognized antigen is unknown. The record has no base qualities; no much larger clone is one base away. The sample is drawn from a study of blood T cell repertoires in COVID-19 (dated by TCRdb to 2018 to 2021). At the level of the whole study: Collaborator samples came from the United States, Italy and Spain and covered acute and convalescent phases of COVID-19. The material from the prospective study consisted of cDNA or gDNA derived from T cells, B-cell-depleted T cells, or PBMCs. Subjects who had been exposed to COVID-19, were actively infected with it, or had recovered from it provided the deeply sampled blood TCRbeta repertoires that made up the dataset. The repertoires were released in a freely available public database intended as a resource for research on the immune response to SARS-CoV-2. The samples were drawn from the first 160 participants of the ongoing ImmuneRACE study and from 950 to 1,500 subjects provided by 6 global collaborators. Sample metadata almost always included a de-identified subject ID, COVID-19 status, age in years and sex. Where available, HLA class I and class II types were taken from metadata supplied by the sample provider and were not determined by assay-based typing. Broad study findings and their caveats: Clinical and demographic metadata were provided uncurated, with the amount varying by source and participant.

The collaborating institutions used their own protocols to collect whole blood in K2EDTA tubes. For TCRbeta analysis, collaborator samples were shipped as frozen whole blood, as isolated PBMCs, or as DNA extracted from either sample type. TCRbeta CDR3 regions were amplified from genomic DNA by means of the immunoSEQ Assay, a bias-controlled multiplex PCR. The paper's processing steps were these. The number of nucleated cells in each sample was estimated from the amplification of reference gene primers within the assay. To quantify the absolute abundance of each unique TCRbeta CDR3 rearrangement, sequence reads were collapsed and filtered. For each sample, productive Simpson clonality was calculated as the square root of Simpson's diversity index across productive rearrangements. Entries here come from immuneACCESS through TCRdb and include only in-frame sequences with V and J called. Some clones fail to appear in such tables; in the studies checked, an unresolved V gene covers under half of the shortfall, and the cause of the remainder is unknown. That table is the source of V, J and clone size, and D and trimming were worked out from the DNA. The sample table lists about 140,000 clones, around nine tenths of them with a count of one. Less than 2% of the sample is taken by the ten largest.

Clipping removes 3 bases from V and 4 bases from J, with 5 as the unmatched junction base count. The germline V gene gives CDR1 as ENHRY and CDR2 as SYGVKD. Taken from cysteine to phenylalanine, the CDR3 has 15 residues. Only the CDR3 region is kept as DNA, spanning 45 bases read in frame from base 1. Sequencing input: peripheral blood. This TCR was sampled from an older woman with acute or convalescent COVID-19. The sequence is built from TRBV10-3 and TRBJ1-1; TRBD1 matches 10 bases in the middle. The CDR3 reads CAISEVGTGVTEAFF. The bases are TGTGCCATCAGTGAAGTCGGGACAGGGGTCACTGAAGCTTTCTTT.